The rows below give T cell receptor beta chains drawn from one sample of a study of blood T cell repertoires in COVID-19. Clones were read by immunoSEQ multiplex PCR, and TCRdb kept only the in-frame ones, dropping some. The sample has about 130,000 clones; more than 80% are singletons. Sequencing was performed on peripheral blood. The receptors derive from a woman over 75 with COVID-19, enrolled during active disease. Both conserved end residues are part of each CDR3.

V gene: TRBV7-2
J gene: TRBJ1-4
CDR3 protein: CASSSHPTGRPLPNEKLFF

V gene: TRBV25-1
J gene: TRBJ2-7
CDR3 protein: CASSEGLAGAYEQYF

V gene: TRBV6-1
J gene: TRBJ1-5
CDR3 protein: CASSSDSLLAQHF

V gene: TRBV4-2
J gene: TRBJ1-5
CDR3 protein: CASSQEQGIVQPQHF

V gene: TRBV7-3
J gene: TRBJ2-1
CDR3 protein: CASSLQTGGSEQFF

V gene: TRBV4-2
J gene: TRBJ1-6
CDR3 protein: CASSQDRRGGSSPLHF

V gene: TRBV28
J gene: TRBJ2-5
CDR3 protein: CASSLEREGGETQYF

V gene: TRBV11-2
J gene: TRBJ2-7
CDR3 protein: CASSSTGDFYEQYF

V gene: TRBV2
J gene: TRBJ1-2
CDR3 protein: CASREQFNYGYTF

V gene: TRBV9
J gene: TRBJ2-3
CDR3 protein: CASSPFTGISTDTQYF

V gene: TRBV5-1
J gene: TRBJ1-1
CDR3 protein: CASSLEGRARGARPEAFF

V gene: TRBV5-8
J gene: TRBJ1-1
CDR3 protein: CASRAGGIEAFF

V gene: TRBV27
J gene: TRBJ2-7
CDR3 protein: CASSFGQGFEQYF

V gene: TRBV19
J gene: TRBJ1-3
CDR3 protein: CASSSGSGNTIYF

V gene: TRBV6-6
J gene: TRBJ2-7
CDR3 protein: CASSATDHEQYF

V gene: TRBV3-1/TRBV3-2
J gene: TRBJ2-1
CDR3 protein: CASSRGRYNEQFF

V gene: TRBV18
J gene: TRBJ1-2
CDR3 protein: CASSPGTSYGYTF

V gene: TRBV4-2
J gene: TRBJ2-1
CDR3 protein: CASSQGGLAGGKQFF

V gene: TRBV19
J gene: TRBJ1-6
CDR3 protein: CASSSTGRNSPLHF

V gene: TRBV6-5
J gene: TRBJ2-3
CDR3 protein: CASSYSFRGTQYF

V gene: TRBV4-2
J gene: TRBJ2-2
CDR3 protein: CASSHAAGGQLFF

V gene: TRBV6-5
J gene: TRBJ1-1
CDR3 protein: CALGGIVVNTEAFF

V gene: TRBV28
J gene: TRBJ1-2
CDR3 protein: CASSLYREDNYGYTF

V gene: TRBV7-6
J gene: TRBJ2-2
CDR3 protein: CASSSWTSGRNPTGTGELFF

V gene: TRBV28
J gene: TRBJ1-1
CDR3 protein: CASSFDITEAFF

V gene: TRBV3-1/TRBV3-2
J gene: TRBJ2-2
CDR3 protein: CASSHAGTLATGELFF

V gene: TRBV6-5
J gene: TRBJ1-1
CDR3 protein: CASLAGETKNTEAFF

V gene: TRBV18
J gene: TRBJ1-5
CDR3 protein: CASSPAGTGNQPQHF

V gene: TRBV19
J gene: TRBJ2-1
CDR3 protein: CASSIPRALFNEQFF

V gene: TRBV19
J gene: TRBJ2-3
CDR3 protein: CASSMSPGGRAVRADTQYF

V gene: TRBV29-1
J gene: TRBJ1-1
CDR3 protein: CSVVGGAVGNTEAFF

V gene: TRBV2
J gene: TRBJ1-1
CDR3 protein: CASTVDTEAFF

V gene: TRBV6-6
J gene: TRBJ1-5
CDR3 protein: CASSYWDRGNNQPQHF

V gene: TRBV7-2
J gene: TRBJ2-7
CDR3 protein: CASSLGTAYEQYF

V gene: TRBV7-2
J gene: TRBJ2-1
CDR3 protein: CASSLTRSSYNEQFF

V gene: TRBV24-1
J gene: TRBJ2-1
CDR3 protein: CATSDSQVGHEQFF

V gene: TRBV19
J gene: TRBJ2-5
CDR3 protein: CASSSPGLAGVGETQYF

V gene: TRBV9
J gene: TRBJ2-7
CDR3 protein: CASSVRRRTSGAPTYEQYF

V gene: TRBV3-1/TRBV3-2
J gene: TRBJ2-3
CDR3 protein: CASSQELGGVSTDTQYF

V gene: TRBV6-5
J gene: TRBJ1-1
CDR3 protein: CASSYTGPAGAFF

V gene: TRBV24-1
J gene: TRBJ2-1
CDR3 protein: CATSDARTGGTDEQFF

V gene: TRBV2
J gene: TRBJ1-1
CDR3 protein: CASLQGGSDTEAFF

V gene: TRBV7-9
J gene: TRBJ2-2
CDR3 protein: CAIPKLHRTANTGELFF

V gene: TRBV5-5
J gene: TRBJ1-4
CDR3 protein: CASSLLSGQNEKLFF

V gene: TRBV28
J gene: TRBJ2-7
CDR3 protein: CASSFEAGGREQYF

V gene: TRBV19
J gene: TRBJ2-5
CDR3 protein: CASSIDRGETQYF

V gene: TRBV7-8
J gene: TRBJ2-1
CDR3 protein: CASSNGLANEQFF

V gene: TRBV28
J gene: TRBJ1-2
CDR3 protein: CASSLWGQGLSSGYTF

V gene: TRBV12-2
J gene: TRBJ1-1
CDR3 protein: CASRPEGLGWNTEAFF

V gene: TRBV19
J gene: TRBJ2-2
CDR3 protein: CAAAGTGYTGELFF

V gene: TRBV28
J gene: TRBJ2-1
CDR3 protein: CASTQRTGEQFF